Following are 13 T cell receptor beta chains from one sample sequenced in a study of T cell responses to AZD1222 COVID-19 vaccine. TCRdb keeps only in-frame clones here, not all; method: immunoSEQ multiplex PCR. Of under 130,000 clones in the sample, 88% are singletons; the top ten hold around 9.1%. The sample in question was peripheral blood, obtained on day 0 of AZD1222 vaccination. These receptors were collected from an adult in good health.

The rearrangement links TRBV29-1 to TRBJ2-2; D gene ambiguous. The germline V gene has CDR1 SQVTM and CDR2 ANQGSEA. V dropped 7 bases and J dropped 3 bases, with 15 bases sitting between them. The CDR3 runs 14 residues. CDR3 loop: CSASLGHDTGELFF. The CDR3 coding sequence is TGCAGCGCGAGTTTAGGGCATGACACCGGGGAGCTGTTTTTT.

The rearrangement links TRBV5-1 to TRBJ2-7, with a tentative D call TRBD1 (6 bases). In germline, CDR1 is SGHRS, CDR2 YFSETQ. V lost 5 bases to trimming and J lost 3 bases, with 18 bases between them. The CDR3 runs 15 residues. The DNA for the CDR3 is TGCGCCAGCAGTTCCACAGGGAGTTCGATCTACGAGCAGTACTTC. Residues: CASSSTGSSIYEQYF.

The CDR3 DNA is TGTGCCAGCAGCCATAGGCGACGCGAGACCCAGTACTTC. Translation: CASSHRRRETQYF. This rearrangement joins TRBV27 to TRBJ2-5, with unresolved D. V lost 6 bases, J lost 5 bases, and 13 bases lay in between. The CDR3 runs to 13 residues. CDR1 MNHEY and CDR2 SMNVEV come from the germline V gene (reference sequence).

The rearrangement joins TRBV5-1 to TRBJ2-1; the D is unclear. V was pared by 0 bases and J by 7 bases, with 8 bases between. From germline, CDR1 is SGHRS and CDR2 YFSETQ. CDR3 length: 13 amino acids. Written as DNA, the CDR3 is TGCGCCAGCAGCTTGGCGGTAGGGAATGAGCAGTTCTTC. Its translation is CASSLAVGNEQFF.

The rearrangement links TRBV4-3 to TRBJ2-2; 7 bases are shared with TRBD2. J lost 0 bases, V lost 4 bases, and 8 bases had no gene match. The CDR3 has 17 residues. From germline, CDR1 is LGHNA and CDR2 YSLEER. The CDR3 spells CASSRSPGGSNTGELFF. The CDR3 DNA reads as TGCGCCAGCAGCCGATCCCCGGGGGGATCGAACACCGGGGAGCTGTTTTTT.

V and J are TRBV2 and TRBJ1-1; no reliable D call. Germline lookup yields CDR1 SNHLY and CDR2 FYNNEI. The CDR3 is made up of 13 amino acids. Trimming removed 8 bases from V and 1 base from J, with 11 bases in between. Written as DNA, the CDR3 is TGTGCCAGCGAACTAGGCACGAACACTGAAGCTTTCTTT. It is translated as CASELGTNTEAFF.

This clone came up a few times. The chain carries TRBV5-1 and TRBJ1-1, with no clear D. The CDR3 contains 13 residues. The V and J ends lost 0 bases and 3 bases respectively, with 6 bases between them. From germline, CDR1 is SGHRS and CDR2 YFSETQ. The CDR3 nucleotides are TGCGCCAGCAGCTTGGCGGGTTACACTGAAGCTTTCTTT. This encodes CASSLAGYTEAFF.

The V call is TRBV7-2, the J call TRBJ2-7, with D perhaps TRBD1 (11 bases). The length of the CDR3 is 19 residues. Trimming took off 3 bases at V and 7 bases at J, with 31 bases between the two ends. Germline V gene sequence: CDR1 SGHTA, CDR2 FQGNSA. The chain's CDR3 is CASSFKGQGGISGRREQYF. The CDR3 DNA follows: TGTGCCAGCAGCTTCAAGGGACAGGGGGGGATTAGCGGGAGGCGAGAGCAGTACTTC.

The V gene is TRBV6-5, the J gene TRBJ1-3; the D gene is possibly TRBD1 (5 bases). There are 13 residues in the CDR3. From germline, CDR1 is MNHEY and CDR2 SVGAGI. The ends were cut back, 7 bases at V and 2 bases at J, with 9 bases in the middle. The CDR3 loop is CASKLDTGNTIYF. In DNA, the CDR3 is TGTGCCAGCAAGTTGGACACTGGAAACACCATATATTTT.

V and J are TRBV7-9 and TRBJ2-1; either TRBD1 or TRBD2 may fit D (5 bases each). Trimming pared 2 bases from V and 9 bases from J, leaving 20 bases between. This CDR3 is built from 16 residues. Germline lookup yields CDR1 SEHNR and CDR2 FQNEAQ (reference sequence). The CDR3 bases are TGTGCCAGCAGCTTATCCGGGGACGGCGGCATTGGTGAGCAGTTCTTC. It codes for CASSLSGDGGIGEQFF.

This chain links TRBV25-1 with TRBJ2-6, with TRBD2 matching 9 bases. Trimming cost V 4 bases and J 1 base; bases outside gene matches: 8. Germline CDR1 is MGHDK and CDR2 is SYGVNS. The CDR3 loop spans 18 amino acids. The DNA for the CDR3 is TGTGCCAGCAGTGCCTCTAGCGGGGCAGCTTCTGGGGCCAACGTCCTGACTTTC. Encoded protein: CASSASSGAASGANVLTF.

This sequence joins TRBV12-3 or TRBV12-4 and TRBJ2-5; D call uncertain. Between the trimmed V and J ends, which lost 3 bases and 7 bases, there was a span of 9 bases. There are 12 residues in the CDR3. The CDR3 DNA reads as TGTGCCAGCAGTTTGTTTTCGGGGACCCAGTACTTC. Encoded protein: CASSLFSGTQYF.

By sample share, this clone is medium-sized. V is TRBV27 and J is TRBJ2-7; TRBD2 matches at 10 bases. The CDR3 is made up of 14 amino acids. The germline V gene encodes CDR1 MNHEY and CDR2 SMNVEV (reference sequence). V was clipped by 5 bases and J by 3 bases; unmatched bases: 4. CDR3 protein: CASSPSGRGYEQYF. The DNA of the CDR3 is TGTGCCAGCAGTCCTAGCGGGAGAGGCTACGAGCAGTACTTC.